The 25 T cell receptor beta chains in this list originate from one sample, sequenced in a study of chemoradiotherapy in HPV16-positive cancers. The method was immunoSEQ multiplex PCR; TCRdb's version includes in-frame clones alone and lacks a portion of them. The sample consists of some 70,000 clones, roughly 90% of them appearing once. Here the sequenced sample was blood, taken from a patient who underwent chemoradiotherapy. The source is a human donor with HPV-associated anogenital cancer.

The chain links TRBV2 to TRBJ1-5; D might be TRBD1 (5 bases). The CDR3 runs to 15 residues. From germline, CDR1 is SNHLY and CDR2 FYNNEI. The V gene lost 4 bases and the J gene lost 4 bases, with 14 bases spanning the gap. The CDR3: CASSGDGTGNQPQHF. The CDR3 nucleotides read TGTGCCAGCAGTGGTGACGGGACGGGTAATCAGCCCCAGCATTTT. Full variable domain (outside the CDR3, taken from reference TRBV2 and TRBJ1-5): EPEVTQTPSHQVTQMGQEVILRCVPISNHLYFYWYRQILGQKVEFLVSFYNNEISEKSEIFDDQFSVERPDGSNFTLKIRSTKLEDSAMYFCASSGDGTGNQPQHFGDGTRLSIL.

There are a few counts of this clone. CDR3 DNA sequence: TGTGCCAGCAGCTCAAGCGGGGCAACTAGCACAGATACGCAGTATTTT. This encodes CASSSSGATSTDTQYF. The chain couples TRBV13 to TRBJ2-3, with 7 positions matching TRBD2. CDR1 and CDR2 from the germline V gene are PRHDT and FYEKMQ (reference sequence). The length of the CDR3 is 16 residues. V lost 4 bases to trimming and J lost 0 bases; unmatched junction nucleotides: 7.

The chain employs TRBV29-1 and TRBJ1-4; tentative D call: TRBD1 (6 bases). From germline, CDR1 is SQVTM and CDR2 ANQGSEA. The length of the CDR3 is 16 residues. The V end was cut by 4 bases, the J end by 2 bases, with 17 bases between. The CDR3: CSVAPLNGGTNEKLFF. The CDR3 DNA follows: TGCAGCGTTGCCCCCCTTAATGGGGGCACTAATGAAAAACTGTTTTTT.

Turning to this clone: Different DNA sequences within this sample yield the same CDR3. The genes are TRBV29-1 and TRBJ2-1; 10 nucleotides line up with TRBD1. CDR3 length equals 13 residues. After removal of 4 bases from V and 4 bases from J, the junction contained 1 base not matched to a gene. The germline CDR1 and CDR2 sequences are SQVTM and ANQGSEA. As DNA, the CDR3 is TGCAGCGTTGGGACAGGGGGTTACAATGAGCAGTTCTTC. It encodes CSVGTGGYNEQFF.

This chain connects TRBV19 to TRBJ1-3; TRBD1 agrees at 10 bases. V shed 4 bases, J shed 0 bases, and the junction held 6 bases outside the gene matches. Germline V CDR1 and CDR2: LNHDA, SQIVND (reference sequence). The CDR3 has 17 residues. CDR3 sequence (DNA): TGTGCCAGTAGTAAAGACAGGGGGCCAAGCTCTGGAAACACCATATATTTT. This translates into CASSKDRGPSSGNTIYF.

This clone has just one count. The chain links TRBV5-1 to TRBJ2-1; D perhaps matches TRBD2 (6 bases). In germline, CDR1 is SGHRS, CDR2 YFSETQ. This CDR3 is 15 amino acids long. V dropped 0 bases and J dropped 6 bases, with 13 bases sitting between them. DNA of the CDR3: TGCGCCAGCAGCTTGGAGCCGGGACTCATCAATGAGCAGTTCTTC. Its translation: CASSLEPGLINEQFF.

The chain has TRBV14 and TRBJ2-7; D not resolved. The V end lost 0 bases, the J end lost 3 bases, and 15 bases lay between the germline ends. The CDR3 is 16 residues long. The germline V gene has CDR1 SGHDN and CDR2 FVKESK. CDR3 nucleotide sequence: TGTGCCAGCAGCCAAGATGTCGGGCAGGCCTTCTACGAGCAGTACTTC. Translation: CASSQDVGQAFYEQYF.

The V call is TRBV6-5, the J call TRBJ2-3, with D maybe TRBD2 (7 bases). The CDR3 has 14 residues. The V gene's germline CDR1 is MNHEY and CDR2 SVGAGI. The ends were cut back, 8 bases at V and 0 bases at J, with 12 bases in the middle. The CDR3 protein is CASWGGGSTDTQYF. The CDR3 DNA reads TGTGCCAGCTGGGGAGGGGGTAGCACAGATACGCAGTATTTT.

The V gene is TRBV5-1, the J gene TRBJ1-1; TRBD1 aligns across 9 bases. V lost 0 bases and J lost 5; bases outside the gene matches: 2. Germline CDR1 reads SGHRS; CDR2 reads YFSETQ. The CDR3 covers 14 residues. The CDR3 bases are TGCGCCAGCAGCTTGGCACAGGGGGCGACTGAAGCTTTCTTT. It is translated as CASSLAQGATEAFF.

The rearrangement uses TRBV18 and TRBJ2-7; D perhaps matches TRBD1 (6 bases). V dropped 5 bases and J dropped 2 bases, with 16 bases sitting between them. CDR1 and CDR2 from the germline V gene are KGHSH and LQKENI. This CDR3 region has 15 residues. In DNA form, the CDR3 reads TGTGCCAGCTCATCGACCACAGGGCTCACCTACGAGCAGTACTTC. It codes for CASSSTTGLTYEQYF.

V usage is TRBV25-1 and J usage is TRBJ2-5, with unresolved D. Germline assignment: CDR1 MGHDK and CDR2 SYGVNS. Trimming took off 1 base at V and 5 bases at J, with 14 bases between the two ends. The CDR3 is 15 amino acids. The CDR3 spells CASSESGWKEETQYF. As DNA, the CDR3 is TGTGCCAGCAGTGAATCCGGTTGGAAGGAGGAGACCCAGTACTTC.

This sequence joins TRBV27 and TRBJ1-5, with 11 bases lining up with TRBD1. This CDR3 has 16 residues. The V segment lost 5 bases and the J segment 6 bases; nucleotides outside the gene matches: 9. Germline loops: CDR1 MNHEY, CDR2 SMNVEV (reference sequence). The CDR3 sequence: CASSPIGTGGVQPQHF. The CDR3 bases are TGTGCCAGCAGTCCAATAGGGACAGGGGGAGTTCAGCCCCAGCATTTT.

The chain joins TRBV19 to TRBJ1-2; D gene unclear. Looked up from germline, CDR1 is LNHDA and CDR2 is SQIVND (reference sequence). V was shortened by 2 bases and J by 4 bases, with 8 bases between the two germline ends. This CDR3 region has 13 residues. The CDR3 sequence: CASSIMGSYGYTF. In nucleotides, the CDR3 is TGTGCCAGTAGTATAATGGGGTCCTATGGCTACACCTTC.

V is TRBV19 and J is TRBJ2-5, with TRBD1 matching over 8 bases. Germline-derived CDR1 and CDR2 are LNHDA and SQIVND (reference sequence). Germline trimming cut 2 bases from V and 2 bases from J; bases unmatched to any gene: 1. The CDR3 is made up of 14 amino acids. The CDR3, as DNA: TGTGCCAGTAGTATAACAGGGGGGCAAGAGACCCAGTACTTC. Its protein product is CASSITGGQETQYF.

The chain has TRBV28 and TRBJ2-7; maybe TRBD2 (6 bases). This CDR3 spans 15 amino acids. The V end lost 5 bases, the J end lost 3 bases, and 17 bases lay between the germline ends. Germline-derived CDR1 and CDR2 are MDHEN and SYDVKM. The CDR3 nucleotides read TGTGCCAGCAGTATACCGGGACTCCAATTCTACGAGCAGTACTTC. Amino acids: CASSIPGLQFYEQYF.

The chain employs TRBV10-3 and TRBJ1-1; 12 positions match TRBD1. The germline V gene encodes CDR1 ENHRY and CDR2 SYGVKD. CDR3 length: 17 residues. Trimming removed 7 bases from V and 3 bases from J; junction bases left unmatched: 12. The CDR3 here is CAITSFPGQGAYTEAFF. Here the CDR3 DNA reads TGTGCCATCACAAGTTTTCCGGGACAGGGGGCGTACACTGAAGCTTTCTTT.

This clone occurred once. The chain recombines TRBV11-2 with TRBJ2-5, with 10 bases lining up with TRBD1. J lost 3 bases, V lost 3 bases, and 16 bases had no gene match. Germline lookup yields CDR1 SGHAT and CDR2 FQNNGV. The CDR3 length is 19 residues. Here the CDR3 DNA reads TGTGCCAGCAGCTTTTCTCAGGGAGGGACAGGGGATTCTAAAGAGACCCAGTACTTC. Encoded protein: CASSFSQGGTGDSKETQYF.

The chain employs TRBV7-9 and TRBJ1-2; D possibly corresponds to TRBD1 (6 bases). V lost 2 bases and J lost 7, with 11 bases in between. This CDR3 comprises 13 residues. Germline V gives CDR1 SEHNR, CDR2 FQNEAQ (reference sequence). As DNA, the CDR3 is TGTGCCAGCAGCTTAACTCAGGGGCCTGGCTACACCTTC. It encodes CASSLTQGPGYTF.

The chain recombines TRBV11-3 with TRBJ2-3, with TRBD2 matching 7 bases. Germline CDR1 is SGHNT and CDR2 is YENEEA. CDR3 length: 14 amino acids. Losses at the gene ends were 5 bases for V and 2 bases for J; bases not matched to a gene: 4. Here the CDR3 reads CASSSGISTDTQYF. CDR3 in DNA: TGTGCCAGCAGCAGCGGGATATCCACAGATACGCAGTATTTT.

The V gene is TRBV7-2, the J gene TRBJ2-6; 7 bases match TRBD1. This CDR3 is built from 17 residues. V was pared by 5 bases and J by 0 bases, with 7 bases of the junction left unmatched. Germline loops: CDR1 SGHTA, CDR2 FQGNSA. The CDR3 nucleotides are TGTGCCAGCAGCGACAGGGCAAGGGTCTCTGGGGCCAACGTCCTGACTTTC. Translation: CASSDRARVSGANVLTF.

This chain joins TRBV7-9 and TRBJ1-4; tentative D call: TRBD1 (5 bases). Germline loops: CDR1 SEHNR, CDR2 FQNEAQ (reference sequence). The CDR3 runs to 14 residues. V lost 4 bases to trimming and J lost 6 bases, with 12 bases between them. The CDR3 sequence is CASSSTGGDEKLFF. The CDR3 region has the DNA TGTGCCAGCAGCTCTACTGGGGGGGATGAAAAACTGTTTTTT.

The J gene is TRBJ2-7, the V gene TRBV28; 10 bases agree with TRBD1. The germline V gene encodes CDR1 MDHEN and CDR2 SYDVKM. This CDR3 is 15 amino acids long. The V and J ends lost 3 bases and 1 base, in that order; junction bases with no gene match: 3. In nucleotides, the CDR3 is TGTGCCAGCAGTTTTTGGGACAGGGGTTCCTACGAGCAGTACTTC. The encoded protein is CASSFWDRGSYEQYF.

The CDR3 bases are TGTGCCAGCAGCCACAGGAGGGACGGGTACGAAAAACTGTTTTTT. Protein product: CASSHRRDGYEKLFF. The J gene is TRBJ1-4, the V gene TRBV7-8; D perhaps matches TRBD1 (5 bases). The length of the CDR3 is 15 residues. Germline lookup yields CDR1 SGHVS and CDR2 FQNEAQ. V dropped 5 bases and J dropped 8 bases, with 18 bases sitting between them.

This chain joins TRBV6-5 and TRBJ2-7; D is unresolved. The CDR3 consists of 14 residues. Trimming pared 6 bases from V and 2 bases from J, leaving 14 bases between. The germline gives CDR1 MNHEY, CDR2 SVGAGI. Written as DNA, the CDR3 is TGTGCCAGCAGCCCCAGGATTAGGACCTACGAGCAGTACTTC. Its translation is CASSPRIRTYEQYF.

J is TRBJ1-2 and V is TRBV28; tentative D call: TRBD1 (6 bases). Germline CDR1 reads MDHEN; CDR2 reads SYDVKM. Trimming cost V 5 bases and J 3 bases, with 13 bases left between them. CDR3 length equals 14 residues. The CDR3: CASSTGSAHYGYTF. CDR3 DNA sequence: TGTGCCAGCAGTACAGGGTCGGCTCACTATGGCTACACCTTC.